A selection of T cell receptor beta chains follows, all from one sample in a study of pediatric ulcerative colitis. The repertoire was sequenced with immunoSEQ multiplex PCR; TCRdb's copy has only in-frame clones and lacks some. The table lists fewer than 20,000 clones, 74% of them singletons. Sample: gut tissue. The receptor source for this set is a boy younger than 18 with moderate ulcerative colitis. Each CDR3 is given with its conserved first and last residue. The order of the fields is V gene, clone size, D gene, J gene, CDR3 DNA, CDR3 protein. The D gene is left open where the match is weak. Rows give clone size only sometimes, using once, few, many, or a class for an expanded clone.

V gene: TRBV7-2; clone size: few; D gene: NA; J gene: TRBJ1-1; CDR3 DNA: TGTGCCAGCAGCTTATCCAACACTGAAGCTTTCTTT; CDR3 protein: CASSLSNTEAFF
V gene: TRBV2; clone size: NA; D gene: NA; J gene: TRBJ2-6; CDR3 DNA: TGTGCCAGAAGAGAAGGCACTGGGGCCAACGTCCTGACTTTC; CDR3 protein: CARREGTGANVLTF
V gene: TRBV28; clone size: NA; D gene: NA; J gene: TRBJ1-4; CDR3 DNA: TGTGCCAGCAGTTTACAAGGGGTTAATGAAAAACTGTTTTTT; CDR3 protein: CASSLQGVNEKLFF
V gene: TRBV5-6; clone size: NA; D gene: TRBD1; J gene: TRBJ1-5; CDR3 DNA: TGTGCCAGCAGCTTAGCAACAGGGGGCAATCAGCCCCAGCATTTT; CDR3 protein: CASSLATGGNQPQHF
V gene: TRBV18; clone size: NA; D gene: NA; J gene: TRBJ2-1; CDR3 DNA: TGTGCCAGCTCACTTAAGAATGAGCAGTTCTTC; CDR3 protein: CASSLKNEQFF
V gene: TRBV9; clone size: NA; D gene: NA; J gene: TRBJ2-7; CDR3 DNA: TGTGCCAGCAGCGTAGCGGAAATTCAGGGTGCCTACGAGCAGTACTTC; CDR3 protein: CASSVAEIQGAYEQYF
V gene: TRBV9; clone size: once; D gene: NA; J gene: TRBJ2-5; CDR3 DNA: TGTGCCAGCAGCGTTAACTTCAGGGAGACCCAGTACTTC; CDR3 protein: CASSVNFRETQYF
V gene: TRBV6-5; clone size: NA; D gene: NA; J gene: TRBJ2-2; CDR3 DNA: TGTGCCAGCAGTTACCAGACAGTGAACACCGGGGAGCTGTTTTTT; CDR3 protein: CASSYQTVNTGELFF
V gene: TRBV4-3; clone size: few; D gene: NA; J gene: TRBJ1-1; CDR3 DNA: TGCGCCAGCAGCCCAATGACGACGGTAATGAACACTGAAGCTTTCTTT; CDR3 protein: CASSPMTTVMNTEAFF
V gene: TRBV2; clone size: NA; D gene: TRBD1; J gene: TRBJ1-6; CDR3 DNA: TGTGCCAGCAGACCCGTTGACAGGGCTAGCTCACCCCTCCACTTT; CDR3 protein: CASRPVDRASSPLHF
V gene: TRBV27; clone size: NA; D gene: TRBD1; J gene: TRBJ2-7; CDR3 DNA: TGTGCCAGCAGCTTAAACCCCCGGGACAGAGGATACGAGCAGTACTTC; CDR3 protein: CASSLNPRDRGYEQYF
V gene: TRBV12-5; clone size: NA; D gene: NA; J gene: TRBJ1-1; CDR3 DNA: TGTGCTAGTGGTTTGGCAGGCCGGGGCATCGGCCAAGCTTTCTTT; CDR3 protein: CASGLAGRGIGQAFF
V gene: TRBV2; clone size: NA; D gene: NA; J gene: TRBJ1-1; CDR3 DNA: TGTGCCAGCAGCCACACCGCACAAGCGCCCCTAATGAACACTGAAGCTTTCTTT; CDR3 protein: CASSHTAQAPLMNTEAFF
V gene: TRBV11-3; clone size: NA; D gene: NA; J gene: TRBJ1-2; CDR3 DNA: TGTGCCAGCAGCTTAGAGAACGACTACACCTTC; CDR3 protein: CASSLENDYTF
V gene: TRBV7-2; clone size: NA; D gene: TRBD2; J gene: TRBJ2-1; CDR3 DNA: TGTGCCAGCAGCCCTAGCGGGGGCACCTACAATGAGCAGTTCTTC; CDR3 protein: CASSPSGGTYNEQFF
V gene: TRBV9; clone size: NA; D gene: NA; J gene: TRBJ2-3; CDR3 DNA: TGTGCCAGCAGCGGACCCGGTGGGGGGCGGGCGGGCACAGATACGCAGTATTTT; CDR3 protein: CASSGPGGGRAGTDTQYF
V gene: TRBV19; clone size: NA; D gene: NA; J gene: TRBJ1-2; CDR3 DNA: TGTGCCAGTAGTATCCCTTCAGCGGGCTTCTATGGCTACACCTTC; CDR3 protein: CASSIPSAGFYGYTF
V gene: TRBV19; clone size: NA; D gene: NA; J gene: TRBJ1-2; CDR3 DNA: TGTGCCAGTAGTACGGAGGTTTATGGCTACACCTTC; CDR3 protein: CASSTEVYGYTF
V gene: TRBV7-2; clone size: once; D gene: NA; J gene: TRBJ2-5; CDR3 DNA: TGTGCCAGCAGCCACGAGGGACACACCCCGCGCGGAAGGGAGACCCAGTACTTC; CDR3 protein: CASSHEGHTPRGRETQYF
V gene: TRBV2; clone size: NA; D gene: NA; J gene: TRBJ1-1; CDR3 DNA: TGTGCCAGCAGTACCGAGTACGCTGAAGCTTTCTTT; CDR3 protein: CASSTEYAEAFF
V gene: TRBV30; clone size: few; D gene: TRBD1; J gene: TRBJ1-2; CDR3 DNA: TGTGCCTGGAGTGGAGACAGGGATGGCTACACCTTC; CDR3 protein: CAWSGDRDGYTF
V gene: TRBV25-1; clone size: NA; D gene: TRBD1; J gene: TRBJ2-5; CDR3 DNA: TGTGCCAGCAGCGTGGACAGGGCCGGGGCACAAGAGACCCAGTACTTC; CDR3 protein: CASSVDRAGAQETQYF
V gene: TRBV6-1; clone size: NA; D gene: TRBD1; J gene: TRBJ2-4; CDR3 DNA: TGTGCCAGCAGTACCCCGGACAGGGCGGAAAACATTCAGTACTTC; CDR3 protein: CASSTPDRAENIQYF
V gene: TRBV18; clone size: few; D gene: TRBD1; J gene: TRBJ1-1; CDR3 DNA: TGTGCCAGCTCACCAAACCCCGGGACAGCGAAGAACACTGAAGCTTTCTTT; CDR3 protein: CASSPNPGTAKNTEAFF
V gene: TRBV6-5; clone size: NA; D gene: NA; J gene: TRBJ1-5; CDR3 DNA: TGTGCCAGCAGTTACTCGAAGCAGATTAGCAATCAGCCCCAGCATTTT; CDR3 protein: CASSYSKQISNQPQHF
V gene: TRBV2; clone size: NA; D gene: NA; J gene: TRBJ1-2; CDR3 DNA: TGTGCCAGCAGTGAAGCCCGGGATAGGGGCTACACCTTC; CDR3 protein: CASSEARDRGYTF
V gene: TRBV5-6; clone size: NA; D gene: NA; J gene: TRBJ2-7; CDR3 DNA: TGTGCCAGCAGCTTGTATGACGAGCAGTACTTC; CDR3 protein: CASSLYDEQYF
V gene: TRBV19; clone size: NA; D gene: NA; J gene: TRBJ2-3; CDR3 DNA: TGTGCCAGTAGTATAGATCCCCAGTATACGCAGTGTTTT; CDR3 protein: CASSIDPQYTQCF
V gene: TRBV9; clone size: NA; D gene: NA; J gene: TRBJ1-1; CDR3 DNA: TGTGCCAGCAGCGTAGTATCGCGGGCAGGGGCCGTCTCCGAGGCTTTCTTT; CDR3 protein: CASSVVSRAGAVSEAFF
V gene: TRBV7-2; clone size: NA; D gene: TRBD2; J gene: TRBJ2-2; CDR3 DNA: TGTGCCAGCAGCTCCAGCGGGGGGCCGGCCGGGGAGCTGTTTTTT; CDR3 protein: CASSSSGGPAGELFF
V gene: TRBV27; clone size: few; D gene: TRBD2; J gene: TRBJ2-7; CDR3 DNA: TGTGCCAGCAGTTTACGATGGACTAGCGGCTACGAGCAGTACTTC; CDR3 protein: CASSLRWTSGYEQYF
V gene: TRBV7-3; clone size: NA; D gene: TRBD1; J gene: TRBJ2-1; CDR3 DNA: TGTGCCAGCAGCTCCAACCCCGACAGGGCTAATGAGCAGTTCTTC; CDR3 protein: CASSSNPDRANEQFF
V gene: TRBV7-6; clone size: NA; D gene: NA; J gene: TRBJ1-1; CDR3 DNA: TGTGCCAGCAGCCCCTTCGGGGCAGATGAAGCTTTCTTT; CDR3 protein: CASSPFGADEAFF
V gene: TRBV25-1; clone size: once; D gene: NA; J gene: TRBJ2-1; CDR3 DNA: TGTGCCAGCAGTGTCTCCGTGACAGAGCCAAACAATGAGCAGTTCTTC; CDR3 protein: CASSVSVTEPNNEQFF
V gene: TRBV7-6; clone size: NA; D gene: NA; J gene: TRBJ1-3; CDR3 DNA: TGTGCCAGCAGCTTAAAGGCCCCCTCTGGAAACACCATATATTTT; CDR3 protein: CASSLKAPSGNTIYF
V gene: TRBV7-2; clone size: NA; D gene: TRBD1; J gene: TRBJ1-1; CDR3 DNA: TGTGCCAGCAGCCGTCGGACAGGGACAAACACTGAAGCTTTCTTT; CDR3 protein: CASSRRTGTNTEAFF
V gene: TRBV6-5; clone size: once; D gene: NA; J gene: TRBJ2-7; CDR3 DNA: TGTGCCAGCAGTTTACGGTCGGGAGTCTACGAGCAGTACTTC; CDR3 protein: CASSLRSGVYEQYF
V gene: TRBV2; clone size: NA; D gene: NA; J gene: TRBJ2-5; CDR3 DNA: TGTGCCAGCAGTGAAGTAGGATGGTCGGGGGAGACCCAGTACTTC; CDR3 protein: CASSEVGWSGETQYF
V gene: TRBV6-1; clone size: NA; D gene: NA; J gene: TRBJ2-1; CDR3 DNA: TGTGCCAGCAGTGAAGCGCCCCCTAAAAACAATGAGCAGTTCTTC; CDR3 protein: CASSEAPPKNNEQFF
V gene: TRBV9; clone size: NA; D gene: TRBD2; J gene: TRBJ2-1; CDR3 DNA: TGTGCCAGCAGCCCCCACGGGACTAGCTTGGATGAGCAGTTCTTC; CDR3 protein: CASSPHGTSLDEQFF
V gene: TRBV5-4; clone size: NA; D gene: TRBD2; J gene: TRBJ2-7; CDR3 DNA: TGTGCCAGCAGCCCCCTAGCGGGAGTGTCGTACGAGCAGTACTTC; CDR3 protein: CASSPLAGVSYEQYF
V gene: TRBV2; clone size: NA; D gene: TRBD2; J gene: TRBJ2-3; CDR3 DNA: TGTGCCAGCAGTCTGACTAGCGGGAGTGCAGATACGCAGTATTTT; CDR3 protein: CASSLTSGSADTQYF
V gene: TRBV9; clone size: NA; D gene: TRBD2; J gene: TRBJ2-2; CDR3 DNA: TGTGCCAGCAGCGTAGGGGGTAGCGGGAGATTCACCGGGGAGCTGTTTTTT; CDR3 protein: CASSVGGSGRFTGELFF
V gene: TRBV5-8; clone size: NA; D gene: TRBD1; J gene: TRBJ1-2; CDR3 DNA: TGTGCCAGCAGCATAGGGACAGGGGTAGGCTACACCTTC; CDR3 protein: CASSIGTGVGYTF
V gene: TRBV12-5; clone size: NA; D gene: NA; J gene: TRBJ1-2; CDR3 DNA: TGTGCTAGTGCCACGGACAGTTTAAATAACTATGGCTACACCTTC; CDR3 protein: CASATDSLNNYGYTF
V gene: TRBV5-4; clone size: NA; D gene: NA; J gene: TRBJ1-2; CDR3 DNA: TGTGCCAGCAGTTCCCCTAACTATGGCTACACCTTC; CDR3 protein: CASSSPNYGYTF
V gene: TRBV7-7; clone size: NA; D gene: NA; J gene: TRBJ2-1; CDR3 DNA: TGTGCCAGCAGCTTAGCGTCTGGACAGGGAGGGGGCTACAATGAGCAGTTCTTC; CDR3 protein: CASSLASGQGGGYNEQFF
V gene: TRBV6-1; clone size: NA; D gene: NA; J gene: TRBJ1-2; CDR3 DNA: TGTGCCAGCAGTGAAGCGCGGCGAGGGGGCTATGGCTACACCTTC; CDR3 protein: CASSEARRGGYGYTF
V gene: TRBV18; clone size: few; D gene: TRBD1; J gene: TRBJ2-7; CDR3 DNA: TGTGCCAGCTCACCCCCCGGGACAGAGTTCTACGAGCAGTACTTC; CDR3 protein: CASSPPGTEFYEQYF
V gene: TRBV4-3; clone size: NA; D gene: NA; J gene: TRBJ2-7; CDR3 DNA: TGCGCCAGCAGCCAATCCCGAACGTCGTACGAGCAGTACTTC; CDR3 protein: CASSQSRTSYEQYF
V gene: TRBV6-5; clone size: NA; D gene: NA; J gene: TRBJ1-2; CDR3 DNA: TGTGCCAGCAGTTACAGTATCACAGGCGGATACGGCTACACCTTC; CDR3 protein: CASSYSITGGYGYTF
V gene: TRBV30; clone size: few; D gene: NA; J gene: TRBJ2-7; CDR3 DNA: TGTGCCTGGAGTCGAGAAGGGAGCTCCTACGAGCAGTACTTC; CDR3 protein: CAWSREGSSYEQYF
V gene: TRBV14; clone size: NA; D gene: TRBD1; J gene: TRBJ2-7; CDR3 DNA: TGTGCCAGCAGCCCTTTGAGGGGCCAGGGGGCCCCGCACTTC; CDR3 protein: CASSPLRGQGAPHF
V gene: TRBV27; clone size: few; D gene: NA; J gene: TRBJ2-7; CDR3 DNA: TGTGCCAGCAGTTCGGGCCTTGTGGTCCCCTTCGGCGAGCAGTACTTC; CDR3 protein: CASSSGLVVPFGEQYF
V gene: TRBV7-8; clone size: NA; D gene: TRBD1; J gene: TRBJ2-6; CDR3 DNA: TGTGCCAGCAGCTTAGCGGGGACAGGCCCCTCTGGGGCCAACGTCCTGACTTTC; CDR3 protein: CASSLAGTGPSGANVLTF
V gene: TRBV29-1; clone size: NA; D gene: TRBD1; J gene: TRBJ1-2; CDR3 DNA: TGCAGCGTTGAAGATCGTGGGACAGCTAACTATGGCTACACCTTC; CDR3 protein: CSVEDRGTANYGYTF
V gene: TRBV15; clone size: NA; D gene: NA; J gene: TRBJ2-2; CDR3 DNA: TGTGCCACCAGCAGAGAAGGGTCAGGGAACACCGGGGAGCTGTTTTTT; CDR3 protein: CATSREGSGNTGELFF
V gene: TRBV9; clone size: NA; D gene: NA; J gene: TRBJ2-5; CDR3 DNA: TGTGCCAGCAGCTCACGAGGGAACCAAGAGACCCAGTACTTC; CDR3 protein: CASSSRGNQETQYF
V gene: TRBV5-4; clone size: NA; D gene: TRBD1; J gene: TRBJ1-2; CDR3 DNA: TGTGCCAGCAGCTCAACAGGGGGCGCAGGGTATGGTGATGGCTACACCTTC; CDR3 protein: CASSSTGGAGYGDGYTF